This T cell receptor (beta chain) was captured by sequencing in a study of blood T cell repertoires in COVID-19. Generated by immunoSEQ multiplex PCR, the TCRdb table keeps only in-frame clones and is missing some. Of over 200,000 clones in the sample, about four fifths were seen once. Sequencing input: peripheral blood. This sequence was found in a man in his forties with active or convalescent COVID-19.

For the CDR3, the DNA is TGTGCCAGCAGTACCAGACTAGCCACCGGGGAGCTGTTTTTT. Protein product: CASSTRLATGELFF. The chain has TRBV6-5 and TRBJ2-2; TRBD2 matches 7 bases. The CDR3 length is 14 residues. V gave up 5 bases and J gave up 4 bases; unmatched junction bases: 4. Germline CDR1 MNHEY, CDR2 SVGAGI.